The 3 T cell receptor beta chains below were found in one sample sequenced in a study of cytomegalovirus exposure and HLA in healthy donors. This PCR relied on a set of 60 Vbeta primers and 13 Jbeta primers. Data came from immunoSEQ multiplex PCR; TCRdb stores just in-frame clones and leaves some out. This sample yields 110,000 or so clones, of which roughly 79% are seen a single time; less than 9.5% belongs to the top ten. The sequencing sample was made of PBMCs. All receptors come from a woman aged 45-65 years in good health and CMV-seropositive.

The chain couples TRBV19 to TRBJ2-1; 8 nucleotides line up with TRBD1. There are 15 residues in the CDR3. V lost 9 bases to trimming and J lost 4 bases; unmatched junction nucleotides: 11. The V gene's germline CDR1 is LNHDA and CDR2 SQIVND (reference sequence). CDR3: CASRLGQGGYNEQFF. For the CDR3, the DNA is TGTGCCAGCCGCCTAGGACAGGGAGGATACAATGAGCAGTTCTTC.

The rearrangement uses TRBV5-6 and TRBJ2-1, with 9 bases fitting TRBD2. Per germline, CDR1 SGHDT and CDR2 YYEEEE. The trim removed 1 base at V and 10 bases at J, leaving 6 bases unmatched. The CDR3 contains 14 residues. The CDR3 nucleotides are TGTGCCAGCAGCTTGTTAGCGGGAGAGAGAGAGCAGTTCTTC. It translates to CASSLLAGEREQFF. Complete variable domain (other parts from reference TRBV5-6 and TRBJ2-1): DAGVTQSPTHLIKTRGQQVTLRCSPKSGHDTVSWYQQALGQGPQFIFQYYEEEERQRGNFPDRFSGHQFPNYSSELNVNALLLGDSALYLCASSLLAGEREQFFGPGTRLTVL.

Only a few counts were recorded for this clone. The CDR3 sequence: CASRRTSGGRETQYF. CDR3 nucleotide sequence: TGTGCCAGCAGACGGACTAGCGGGGGGAGAGAGACCCAGTACTTC. The rearrangement uses TRBV6-5 and TRBJ2-5; the match to TRBD2 covers 14 bases. The CDR3 runs to 15 residues. With 6 bases clipped from V and 4 bases from J, the junction kept 4 bases outside the gene matches. Germline V lookup: CDR1 MNHEY, CDR2 SVGAGI.